The 10 T cell receptor beta chains in this list originate from one sample, sequenced in a study of T-cell reconstitution after alpha-beta-depleted transplantation in children. Unique molecular identifiers were built into the TCRbeta library. TCRdb independently ran MiXCR on the PCR reads; one entry per CDR3 protein. Of 200,000 to 300,000 distinct CDR3 sequences in the sample, 9.5% to 15% are singletons; the top ten hold about 2.6%. The material was PBMCs from the stem cell graft donor, obtained from the stem cell graft. These receptors were taken from a human donor who donated a stem cell graft to a child with acute lymphoblastic leukemia.

As regards this clonotype: This sequence may be a read error, since a much larger clone differs from it by one base. The chain couples TRBV21-1 to TRBJ1-6; TRBD1 is the table's D call and was not checked against the DNA. TRBV21-1 has pseudogene status. The length of the CDR3 is 21 residues. CDR3 amino acids: CASSKIRRDREFMSSNSPLHF. DNA of the CDR3: TGTGCCAGCAGCAAAATCAGGCGGGACAGGGAATTCATGTCCTCTAATTCACCCCTCCACTTT.

This clonotype was observed a few times. The chain joins TRBV20-1 to TRBJ1-2; 11 bases align to TRBD1. The CDR3 spans 17 residues. With V trimmed by 3 bases and J by 3 bases, 12 bases remained unmatched. Germline V gene sequence: CDR1 DFQATT, CDR2 SNEGSKA (reference sequence). CDR3 DNA: TGCAGTGCTAGCAAAGGACAGGGGGCTTCGGGATACTATGGCTACACCTTC. Protein sequence: CSASKGQGASGYYGYTF.

This clonotype was picked up many times. The V call is TRBV5-6, the J call TRBJ2-3; no definite D call. Trimming shortened V by 4 bases and J by 6 bases, and 9 bases separated the two germline ends. This CDR3 has 12 residues. The germline V gene encodes CDR1 SGHDT and CDR2 YYEEEE. The CDR3 DNA follows: TGTGCCAGCAGCAATCGGTGGGATACGCAGTATTTT. Translated: CASSNRWDTQYF.

This clonotype has more than one count but fewer than ten. V gene TRBV5-1 combines with J gene TRBJ2-7; TRBD2 is a possible D gene (5 bases). Trimming stripped 7 bases from V and 3 bases from J, with 11 bases between. This CDR3 has 12 residues. The germline V gene encodes CDR1 SGHRS and CDR2 YFSETQ. The CDR3 DNA follows: TGCGCCAGCCTAGGGAGTGACTACGAGCAGTACTTC. Translating it yields CASLGSDYEQYF.

This clonotype was counted between two and nine times. CDR3 DNA sequence: TGTGCCAGCTGCTCGTTTATGGGACTTATTAAAGCTGGGGCCAACGTCCTGACTTTC. Its translation is CASCSFMGLIKAGANVLTF. The chain combines TRBV12-3 or TRBV12-4 with TRBJ2-6; D may be TRBD2 (6 bases). V lost 8 bases and J lost 2, with 25 bases in between. The CDR3 extends over 19 amino acids.

This chain joins TRBV18 and TRBJ2-3; D gene unclear. Trimming took 4 bases from V and 4 from J, leaving 12 bases between them. CDR1 is KGHSH and CDR2 is LQKENI in the germline V gene. The CDR3 loop spans 14 amino acids. This CDR3 reads CASSQLNPADTQYF. CDR3 sequence (DNA): TGTGCCAGCTCACAACTCAACCCGGCAGATACGCAGTATTTT.

This clonotype was recorded many times. This rearrangement joins TRBV6-1 to TRBJ1-1; TRBD1 might be the D (6 bases). V was clipped by 6 bases and J by 1 base, with 12 bases between them. Germline lookup yields CDR1 MNHNS and CDR2 SASEGT. The CDR3 extends over 14 amino acids. CDR3 nucleotides: TGTGCCAGCAGCCTTACAGGGCCGAACACTGAAGCTTTCTTT. Its protein is CASSLTGPNTEAFF.

This clonotype was recorded at least ten times. The rearrangement uses TRBV25-1 and TRBJ2-5; 9 bases align to TRBD1. In germline, CDR1 is MGHDK, CDR2 SYGVNS. CDR3 size: 14 residues. J was trimmed by 1 base and V by 4 bases; bases with no gene match: 1. CDR3: CASSGDRVQETQYF. CDR3 bases: TGTGCCAGCAGTGGGGACAGGGTCCAAGAGACCCAGTACTTC.

The chain joins TRBV10-2 to TRBJ2-2, with TRBD1 as a possible D gene (5 bases). From germline, CDR1 is WSHSY and CDR2 SAAADI. Deletions cut 4 bases from V and 1 base from J, with 7 bases between. The CDR3 covers 14 residues. The CDR3 loop is CASSARENTGELFF. In DNA form, the CDR3 reads TGCGCCAGCAGTGCCAGGGAGAACACCGGGGAGCTGTTTTTT.

This clonotype has just a few counts. The chain has TRBV20-1 and TRBJ2-1; 12 bases are a match to TRBD2. With V trimmed by 4 bases and J by 5 bases, 6 bases remained unmatched. The germline V gene has CDR1 DFQATT and CDR2 SNEGSKA (reference sequence). This CDR3 comprises 15 residues. Written as DNA, the CDR3 is TGCAGTGCTATGGGACTAGCGGGCCTGAACAATGAGCAGTTCTTC. This sequence encodes CSAMGLAGLNNEQFF.